The entry below gives a single T cell receptor (beta chain) sequence along with its context. Its recognized antigen is unknown. Base qualities are not at hand, and no much larger clone is one base apart. TCR beta CDR3 regions were amplified from RNA transcripts. A first-round RT-PCR of the TCR CDR3 used the HTBI primer set with the Qiagen OneStep RT-PCR kit. Libraries were constructed in a second round of multiplex PCR, after which size selection and purification were performed. Libraries were sequenced paired-end with 100 bp reads on an Illumina HiSeq2000. In the source study's methods: SOAPnuke was used to process the raw data, with reads discarded if the reads contained adapters or uncalled bases, had a mean Phred below 15, or lacked an exact constant-primer or identifier match. High-quality paired reads were merged using COPE v1.2.5, and each unique nucleotide sequence was defined as a clonotype. MiTCR v1.1 was used to align the clonotypes against IMGT TRBV, TRBD and TRBJ reference segments. Analysis was restricted to V-J combinations with a frequency above 0.0001, which covered 99% to 99.2% of repertoires. A TCS score was defined as the ratio of F50 (clonal expansion) to E x V (chaos), with BLOSUM62-based TCRdist applied between CDR3 peptides within each V-J. Welch's t-statistics and random forest reduced approximately 520 V-J features to 13, which were used in a naive Bayes classifier (R e1071). The Morisita-Horn index was used to measure how similar the thyroid and blood repertoires were. The public reads were run again by TCRdb, first through fastp at Q25 and then through MiXCR, and only productive beta chains were kept. All rows with the same CDR3 protein become a single entry with the most common DNA and genes. What appears here as the V and J calls and clone size reflects TCRdb's work, not the paper's. The sample profile shows about 840,000 distinct CDR3 sequences; 38% of them were found once. The ten largest clones capture about 8.9% of the sample.

This sample stems from a study of T cells in Graves' hyperthyroidism and ophthalmopathy (dated by TCRdb to about 2019). Concerning the study at large: Peripheral blood was sampled at the time of initial diagnosis, prior to any treatment. TCR V-J signatures able to tell the groups apart were searched for in a discovery cohort of some 97 patients, of whom roughly 42 had Graves' ophthalmopathy and 57 had stable Graves' hyperthyroidism. The approximately 100 discovery patients were randomly split 7:3 into training and test sets. Prospective prediction of ophthalmopathy was tested in an independent validation cohort consisting of under 20 hyperthyroidism patients and about 17 patients who later progressed to ophthalmopathy. Thyroid tissue and blood T-cell repertoires from about six Graves' hyperthyroidism patients were also compared in the study. After sampling, hyperthyroidism patients received methimazole starting at 30 mg daily, and ophthalmopathy patients received high-dose intravenous methylprednisolone. The paper reports TCR Vbeta CDR3 sequencing of some 140 peripheral blood samples: fewer than 50 ophthalmopathy, fewer than 80 hyperthyroidism and around 17 progressor patients. Results and caveats for the whole study, not just this receptor: Sample size was not statistically predetermined, and blinding of investigators to group allocation was not performed. Most expanded thyroid clonotypes (frequency above 0.001) were also found in blood, which suggests that blood repertoires may mirror thyroid immune responses. In validation, the model predicted progression to ophthalmopathy a median of about 6 months before onset, with about 67% sensitivity and roughly 72% specificity. A 13 V-J signature model separated ophthalmopathy from stable hyperthyroidism, with nearly 90% sensitivity and approximately 81% specificity in cross-validation and 80%/75% in testing.

Stable Graves' hyperthyroidism was defined as no progression to ophthalmopathy during 18 months of follow-up. Hyperthyroidism patients were aged 18 to 65 years and newly diagnosed, with disease duration of less than 2 months. The study excluded patients with uncontrolled infections, other autoimmune diseases, pregnancy or lactation. Diagnoses were based on clinical symptoms, serum thyroxine and TRAb, thyroid ultrasound and orbital computed tomography. Ficoll-Paque density gradient centrifugation was used to isolate PBMCs from about 9 ml of fresh peripheral blood. Total RNA was extracted with Trizol reagent, and quality was checked on an Agilent 2100 Bioanalyzer. In the germline V gene (reference sequence), CDR1 corresponds to LNHNV and CDR2 to YYDKDF. Including the terminal cysteine and phenylalanine, the CDR3 comprises 17 residues. CDR3 DNA only is kept here, 51 bases in frame from base 1.

The sequence is built from TRBV15 and TRBJ2-7; a weak D assignment points to TRBD2 (6 bases agree). The J call is uncertain, as TRBJ2-1 better fits the DNA end. This sequence originates from a man younger than 35 with Graves' hyperthyroidism. The sample consisted of blood. The CDR3 here reads CATSSGGLSSSYNEQFF. The DNA reads TGTGCCACCAGCAGTGGGGGGTTGAGTTCGTCCTACAATGAGCAGTTCTTC.